This entry features one T cell receptor beta chain sequence. This sample is part of a study of blood T cells in healthy people across ages. Across the whole study: Template switching captured about one barcoded beta molecule per two T cells.

The second PCR ran about 6 to 11 cycles with a sample-barcoded 5' primer and J-beta primers. TCRdb re-called the 5' RACE reads through MiXCR, storing one row per CDR3 protein. The sample records roughly 1,500,000 distinct CDR3 sequences, approximately 32% being singletons. Looked up from germline, CDR1 is MNHEY and CDR2 is SVGAGI. There are 15 residues in the CDR3. Per-sample yields of isolated PBMCs were at least 6 million. This TCR derives from a woman younger than 45 in good health. V usage is TRBV6-5 and J usage is TRBJ2-7; the D gene is possibly TRBD2 (6 bases). The J call could be wrong; TRBJ2-5 is a better fit for the DNA end. The sequenced sample was blood. CDR3 sequence: CASSYSKAGKGTQYF. CDR3 coding DNA: TGTGCCAGCAGTTACTCGAAAGCGGGCAAAGGGACCCAGTACTTC.